A single sample is the source of the 30 T cell receptor beta chains below, sequenced in a study of breast tumors, draining lymph nodes, adjacent tissues. TCRdb independently ran MiXCR on the multiplex PCR reads; one entry per CDR3 protein. The sample records 150,000 to 200,000 distinct CDR3 sequences, 30% to 35% being singletons. Breast cancer patients provided tissue from their axillary draining lymph nodes. The sample was axillary lymph node tissue. All receptors derive from a female donor with breast cancer. Some clones in this sample may be carry-over from other donors' samples.

This clonotype was counted a few times. Being one base from a much bigger clone, this may be a read error. V usage is TRBV7-8 and J usage is TRBJ2-5; 7 positions match TRBD1. The length of the CDR3 is 15 residues. Per the germline V gene, CDR1 is SGHVS and CDR2 is FQNEAQ. CDR3 region: CASSSSRGYEETQHF. DNA of the CDR3: TGTGCCAGCAGCTCATCCAGGGGGTACGAAGAGACCCAGCACTTC.

This clonotype has a count of ten or more. The chain is built from TRBV5-1 and TRBJ2-5, with TRBD2 matching 12 bases. This CDR3 region has 17 residues. Trimming took 0 bases from V and 4 from J; bases not matched to a gene: 7. Germline CDR1 reads SGHRS; CDR2 reads YFSETQ. DNA of the CDR3: TGCGCCAGCAGCTTGGTTCTAGCGGGAGGGCAAGGAGAGACCCAGTACTTC. Amino acids: CASSLVLAGGQGETQYF.

There are a few counts of this clonotype. Germline is not matched at one junction end, which may reflect a read error. This chain connects TRBV9 to TRBJ2-1; TRBD1 agrees at 9 bases. The CDR3 is made up of 15 amino acids. The V gene's germline CDR1 is SGDLS and CDR2 YYNGEE. Here the CDR3 DNA reads TGTGCCAGCAGCTCCCCCGGGACAGGGAACAATGAGCCGTTCTTC. Its translation: CASSSPGTGNNEPFF.

Ten or more counts support this clonotype. This chain connects TRBV5-5 to TRBJ2-1; D is ambiguous. This CDR3 region has 12 residues. V lost 2 bases and J lost 8, with 8 bases in between. CDR1 SGHKS and CDR2 YYEKEE come from the germline V gene (reference sequence). Here the CDR3 DNA reads TGTGCCAGCAGCTTTTTACTCTATGAGCAGTTCTTC. Protein: CASSFLLYEQFF.

As to this clonotype: A read error may explain this, as a much larger clone is one base away. The gene calls are TRBV20-1 and TRBJ2-1, with 10 bases matching TRBD2. The CDR3 length is 16 residues. The germline gives CDR1 DFQATT, CDR2 SNEGSKA (reference sequence). The CDR3 reads CSARGLSGRRYSEQFF. CDR3 sequence (DNA): TGCAGTGCTAGAGGGCTTAGCGGGAGGCGCTACAGTGAGCAGTTCTTC.

The sample holds many counts of this clonotype. The chain recombines TRBV6-4 with TRBJ1-4, with TRBD1 matching 7 bases. The trim removed 0 bases at V and 5 bases at J, leaving 0 bases unmatched. The CDR3 is made up of 14 amino acids. Germline V gene sequence: CDR1 MRHNA, CDR2 SNTAGT. The CDR3 DNA sequence: TGTGCCAGCAGTGACTCGGACAGGAATGAAAAACTGTTTTTT. It is translated as CASSDSDRNEKLFF.

This clonotype was detected many times. The J gene is TRBJ1-3, the V gene TRBV4-3, with 7 nucleotides matching TRBD1. The CDR3 consists of 16 residues. V lost 0 bases, J lost 7 bases, and 9 bases stayed unmatched. Germline V gene data show CDR1 as LGHNA and CDR2 as YSLEER. As DNA, the CDR3 is TGCGCCAGCAGCCAAGATTTCCGGGACAGCCGGAACACCATATATTTT. The encoded protein is CASSQDFRDSRNTIYF.

This clonotype was observed a few times. The V gene is TRBV28, the J gene TRBJ2-5; no firm D call. The CDR3 covers 13 residues. CDR1 is MDHEN and CDR2 is SYDVKM in the germline V gene. Between the trimmed V and J ends, which lost 4 bases and 1 base, there was a span of 7 bases. CDR3 sequence reads: CASSYRLQETQYF. The CDR3 region has the DNA TGTGCCAGCAGTTACCGCCTCCAAGAGACCCAGTACTTC.

A remark on this clonotype: Here the CDR3 omits its conserved ending phenylalanine or tryptophan, so a read error is the likely source. The chain recombines TRBV12-3 or TRBV12-4 with TRBJ2-7; the D call may be TRBD1 or TRBD2 (6 bases each). Deletions cut 8 bases from V and 7 bases from J, with 18 bases between. There are 13 residues in the CDR3. CDR3 amino acids: CASRVWGAEEQYL. The CDR3 DNA follows: TGTGCCAGCCGCGTTTGGGGGGCGGAGGAGCAGTACCTC.

This clonotype was recorded many times. The V and J genes are TRBV4-1 and TRBJ1-2; no reliable D call. V was clipped by 3 bases and J by 8 bases, with 19 bases between them. Germline V gene data show CDR1 as MGHRA and CDR2 as YSYEKL. The CDR3 is 15 amino acids. CDR3 amino acids: CASSHGRVNIGGYTF. The CDR3 bases are TGCGCCAGCAGCCACGGCCGGGTAAACATAGGGGGCTACACCTTC.

The table lists this clonotype with a count of one. One base away lies a much larger clone, so this may be a sequencing read error. The CDR3 reads CASRIGRGIDTQYF. CDR3 nucleotide sequence: TGTGCCAGCAGAATAGGGAGGGGCATCGATACGCAGTATTTT. The chain has TRBV27 and TRBJ2-3; 7 nucleotides match TRBD2. Germline lookup yields CDR1 MNHEY and CDR2 SMNVEV (reference sequence). After removal of 6 bases from V and 6 bases from J, the junction contained 9 bases not matched to a gene. The CDR3 has 14 amino acids.

This clonotype was seen at least ten times. CDR3 loop: CASSMTGETQYF. In nucleotides, the CDR3 is TGTGCCAGCAGTATGACGGGCGAGACCCAGTACTTC. This chain uses TRBV6-5 with TRBJ2-5; D gene ambiguous. The V gene's germline CDR1 is MNHEY and CDR2 SVGAGI. This CDR3 is built from 12 residues. V was shortened by 5 bases and J by 5 bases, with 9 bases between the two germline ends.

Remarks on this clonotype: A much more abundant neighbour one base away suggests this may be a read error. This rearrangement joins TRBV12-3 or TRBV12-4 to TRBJ2-7, with TRBD1 matching 7 bases. V trimming: 5 bases; J trimming: 2 bases; junction bases outside the gene matches: 9. The CDR3 extends over 15 amino acids. CDR3 coding DNA: TGTGCCAGCAGTGGCATGGGGACAGTACCCTACGAGCAGTACTTC. Translation gives CASSGMGTVPYEQYF.

The chain combines TRBV6-5 with TRBJ2-7; D is unresolved. The CDR3 loop spans 14 amino acids. V was pared by 4 bases and J by 0 bases, with 10 bases between. Germline V CDR1 and CDR2: MNHEY, SVGAGI. The CDR3 region has the DNA TGTGCCAGCAGTTTTGGGGAAAGCTCCTACGAGCAGTACTTC. Translation: CASSFGESSYEQYF.

This clonotype has only a few counts. The V and J genes are TRBV6-1 and TRBJ2-3; D perhaps matches TRBD2 (6 bases). Trimming removed 4 bases at V and 2 bases at J, with 22 bases between. CDR1 MNHNS and CDR2 SASEGT come from the germline V gene. The CDR3 is made up of 18 amino acids. CDR3 nucleotide sequence: TGTGCCAGCAGTGGACTAGACCTGGACTTACTGTACACAGATACGCAGTATTTT. It is translated as CASSGLDLDLLYTDTQYF.

This clonotype was counted at least ten times. This chain joins TRBV7-2 and TRBJ2-1; 10 nucleotides match TRBD2. CDR3 length: 18 residues. Unmatched junction bases numbered 13, after V lost 1 base and J lost 7 bases. In germline, CDR1 is SGHTA, CDR2 FQGNSA. Written as DNA, the CDR3 is TGTGCCAGCAGCTTAGTATCGGGGCTAGCGGGAGTTGGGAATGAGCAGTTCTTC. As protein: CASSLVSGLAGVGNEQFF.

This clonotype was detected ten times or more. The chain uses TRBV4-3 and TRBJ2-2; D is unclear. The CDR3 is made up of 16 amino acids. Trimming removed 0 bases from V and 6 bases from J, with 14 bases in between. Germline loops: CDR1 LGHNA, CDR2 YSLEER. The CDR3 DNA sequence: TGCGCCAGCAGCCAAGACTGGACGGCACGCGCCGGGGAGCTGTTTTTT. It specifies CASSQDWTARAGELFF.

A remark on this clonotype: A single base separates this from a much larger clone, so it may be a read error. The chain carries TRBV7-6 and TRBJ1-2; D might be TRBD1 (5 bases). Germline V gives CDR1 SGHVS, CDR2 FNYEAQ. There are 15 residues in the CDR3. The CDR3 is CASSPPGPLTKGYPF. The CDR3 DNA follows: TGTGCCAGCAGCCCACCGGGACCGCTAACTAAAGGCTACCCCTTC.

This clonotype was seen repeatedly, ten times or more. The chain is built from TRBV6-4 and TRBJ2-3; D gene uncertain. The V gene lost 2 bases and the J gene lost 4 bases, with 13 bases spanning the gap. Per germline, CDR1 MRHNA and CDR2 SNTAGT. CDR3 length: 15 residues. CDR3 DNA sequence: TGTGCCAGCAGTGACGTGAGTACTGGGCCAGATACGCAGTATTTT. Its translation is CASSDVSTGPDTQYF.

This clonotype was observed at least ten times. The chain is built from TRBV20-1 and TRBJ2-7; 8 bases are a match to TRBD2. Germline CDR1 is DFQATT and CDR2 is SNEGSKA (reference sequence). Losses at the gene ends were 0 bases for V and 5 bases for J; bases not matched to a gene: 6. The CDR3 is made up of 14 amino acids. Here the CDR3 DNA reads TGCAGTGCTAGAGAGCGGGGGGTATCTAACGAGCAGTACTTC. Its protein product is CSARERGVSNEQYF.

The chain carries TRBV28 and TRBJ1-5, with a tentative D call TRBD1 (5 bases). Germline V gene sequence: CDR1 MDHEN, CDR2 SYDVKM. Trimming took 3 bases from V and 6 from J, leaving 15 bases between them. The CDR3 has 15 residues. As DNA, the CDR3 is TGTGCCAGCAGTTTTATCGTAGGGACGGGTCAGCCCCAGCATTTT. Protein product: CASSFIVGTGQPQHF.

This clonotype occurred many times. V is TRBV29-1 and J is TRBJ2-7; TRBD2 is a possible D gene (6 bases). Germline loops: CDR1 SQVTM, CDR2 ANQGSEA. The CDR3 loop spans 12 amino acids. Trimming shortened V by 7 bases and J by 1 base, and 11 bases separated the two germline ends. The CDR3 DNA sequence: TGCAGCGCTCGCGGGATTTCCTACGAGCAGTACTTC. Protein sequence: CSARGISYEQYF.

Points on this clonotype: A read error may account for a junction end that differs from germline. The CDR3 region has the DNA TGTGCCACCAGTGCGGGAGGGCTAGGCCAAGAGACCCAGCGCTTC. Protein sequence: CATSAGGLGQETQRF. The genes are TRBV24-1 and TRBJ2-5, with 8 nucleotides matching TRBD2. The CDR3 consists of 15 residues. Per germline, CDR1 KGHDR and CDR2 SFDVKD.

This clonotype was counted many times. The rearrangement links TRBV20-1 to TRBJ1-5; 7 bases align to TRBD1. Trimming removed 5 bases from V and 0 bases from J; junction bases left unmatched: 13. The CDR3 is 17 residues long. Germline CDR1 and CDR2: DFQATT and SNEGSKA (reference sequence). The CDR3 reads CSAPLIPGQNSNQPQHF. The CDR3 nucleotides are TGCAGTGCTCCGCTAATTCCGGGACAGAATAGCAATCAGCCCCAGCATTTT.

The chain employs TRBV19 and TRBJ1-6; 10 bases match TRBD1. Germline-derived CDR1 and CDR2 are LNHDA and SQIVND (reference sequence). J was trimmed by 9 bases and V by 0 bases; bases with no gene match: 5. The CDR3 runs to 16 residues. The CDR3 DNA reads as TGTGCCAGTAGTATAGACACCGGGACAGGGGTTTCACCCCTCCACTTT. Protein: CASSIDTGTGVSPLHF.

V gene TRBV2 combines with J gene TRBJ2-7, with TRBD2 as a possible D gene (6 bases). This CDR3 has 14 amino acids. The V gene lost 9 bases and the J gene lost 1 base, with 16 bases spanning the gap. Germline V gene data show CDR1 as SNHLY and CDR2 as FYNNEI. The CDR3 nucleotides are TGTGCCAGGGCTGTTGACGGGGGATCCTACGAGCAGTACTTC. Protein product: CARAVDGGSYEQYF.

This clonotype was seen many times. This chain uses TRBV7-9 with TRBJ2-1, with 10 bases identical to TRBD2. Germline lookup yields CDR1 SEHNR and CDR2 FQNEAQ (reference sequence). V gave up 1 base and J gave up 3 bases; unmatched junction bases: 9. The CDR3 consists of 18 residues. The DNA for the CDR3 is TGTGCCAGCAGCTTAGAGGGGATGGCTAGCGGGAGCTACAATGAGCAGTTCTTC. It yields the protein CASSLEGMASGSYNEQFF.

This clonotype has at least ten counts. The rearrangement links TRBV12-3 or TRBV12-4 to TRBJ2-5; perhaps TRBD1 as D (5 bases). This CDR3 spans 12 amino acids. V lost 5 bases to trimming and J lost 6 bases, with 10 bases between them. CDR3 loop: CASSGRAQTQYF. The DNA of the CDR3 is TGTGCCAGCAGTGGCAGGGCCCAGACCCAGTACTTC.

This clonotype was observed at least ten times. The CDR3 region is CASSPTQIPRTGTGNTIYF. In DNA, the CDR3 is TGTGCCAGCAGCCCAACCCAGATACCCAGGACAGGGACTGGAAACACCATATATTTT. The chain carries TRBV9 and TRBJ1-3, with 8 bases identical to TRBD1. The CDR3 is made up of 19 amino acids. Trimming removed 4 bases from V and 2 bases from J; junction bases left unmatched: 17. The V gene's germline CDR1 is SGDLS and CDR2 YYNGEE.

Only a few counts were recorded for this clonotype. This clone may be a read error of a much larger clone one base away. The CDR3 nucleotides read TGTGCCAGCAGCGACGTCCAGGGCGCCGCCTACGAGCAGTACTTC. Encoded protein: CASSDVQGAAYEQYF. J is TRBJ2-7 and V is TRBV12-3 or TRBV12-4; weak D call: TRBD1 (5 bases). The CDR3 covers 15 residues. Deletions cut 6 bases from V and 2 bases from J, with 17 bases between.